This T cell receptor beta chain comes out of a study of blood T cell repertoires in COVID-19. In the study overall: Whether acute or convalescent, the COVID-19 samples came from the United States, Italy and Spain.

V gave up 7 bases and J gave up 7 bases; unmatched junction bases: 10. Germline lookup yields CDR1 SGHRS and CDR2 YFSETQ. This CDR3 spans 14 amino acids. Only in-frame clones appear in the TCRdb table, and some are missing; sequencing was by immunoSEQ multiplex PCR. Of just over 300,000 clones listed, approximately 90% were seen once; the top ten hold about 4.2%. Either two negative PCRs, clearance, or symptom resolution qualified Cohort 3 donors as recovered. Sequenced material: PBMCs or T cells enriched from blood (not recorded which). The source of this sequence is a man aged 25 to 40 who had recovered from COVID-19. The rearrangement links TRBV5-1 to TRBJ2-2; 7 bases fit TRBD2. The CDR3 reads CASFLTSQGGELFF. Here the CDR3 DNA reads TGCGCCAGCTTCCTGACTAGCCAGGGCGGGGAGCTGTTTTTT.